This record covers a single T cell receptor (beta chain). Its antigen is not yet known. No base qualities exist here, and no much larger clone lies one base off it. The data belong to a study of beta chain features in type 1 diabetes (dated by TCRdb to 2016 to 2018). Turning to the overall study: Patients and healthy donors did not differ in mean age, gender distribution, total cell number or subset yield. Regulatory and stem cell-like memory subsets were obtained from only 8 patients and about 8 healthy donors, while naive and central memory subsets were obtained from all 28 donors. In the study, recently diagnosed type 1 diabetes patients and matched healthy donors were compared on the TCRB repertoires of their sorted circulating CD4+ T cell subsets. A total of 100 million to 110 million sorted cells were examined across all samples, and a strong correlation was observed between cell number per subset and RNA yield.

From cysteine to phenylalanine, the CDR3 is 10 amino acids long. The only DNA kept is the CDR3, 30 bases in frame from the first base. V is shortened by 6 bases, J by 6 bases, and the region joining them spans 6 bases. From a lookup of the germline V gene (reference sequence), CDR1 and CDR2 are GTSNPN and SVGIG. Broader findings and caveats from the paper: Only small numbers of individuals were included in the HLA sub-analyses, which left unresolved whether HLA type had any influence on TCRB rearrangement. The naive, central memory and regulatory TCRB repertoires appeared to resemble one another more closely among patients than among healthy donors. Fewer insertions and more nucleotide deletions at VDJ recombination sites were observed in patients with type 1 diabetes, implying thymic rearrangement abnormalities. Type 1 diabetes patients showed a moderate but significant shortening of TCRB CDR3 length in all four CD4+ subsets. PCR may preferentially amplify shorter templates, but because patient and control samples were amplified and corrected together, any resulting skew would affect both groups equally. Because cDNA was sequenced instead of genomic DNA, highly expressing activated cells could be over-represented, though the groups showed no difference in activation or CD3 levels.

Each donor gave one peripheral blood draw, roughly 0.11 L on average, collected into heparinised tubes. Using a panel that included CD45RO, CCR7, CD25, CD127, CD95 and CD27, naive, central memory, regulatory and stem cell-like memory CD4+ T cells were sorted on a BD FACSAria II. All sorted populations exceeded 95% purity. Right away, PBMCs were isolated by Lymphoprep density gradient centrifugation and were stained directly, with no culture step. Samples were stained and sorted in pairs, with one healthy donor and one patient per experiment, so that batch effects were minimized. The entire amount of isolated RNA was reverse transcribed using the High Capacity cDNA Reverse Transcription Kit, so the sequenced TCRB transcripts were expressed ones. Deep immunoSEQ sequencing was applied to naive, central memory and regulatory T cell samples, giving an average of roughly 3.5 million total reads per sample. Sorted cells were lysed in RLT buffer, and RNA was extracted using DNase-treated RNeasy Micro or Mini kits according to cell number. Each cell subset was processed separately to prevent cross-contamination, with patient and healthy donor samples processed together. Using the immunoSEQ multiplex PCR, TCRB sequences were amplified from cDNA into 87-bp fragments spanning the CDR3 region. The amplicons were sequenced using the Illumina HiSeq platform. In the original analysis: PCR bias was corrected computationally using synthetic template baselines, and reads within Hamming distance 2 were collapsed, with unmergeable singletons discarded. Reads were aligned to IMGT to assign V, D and J genes, CDR3 length, and insertions or deletions at six rearrangement sites. Clonotype counts were normalized to sorted cell number within each subset before computing true diversity and Gini coefficients with the tcR R package. The overlap coefficient, calculated on TCRB nucleotide sequences, was used to measure repertoire sharing. TCRdb carries this immuneACCESS record with in-frame sequences only. Its versions omit some clonotypes, under half of them owing to an unresolved V gene in the studies checked, with the rest unexplained. The V and J calls and clone size come from that table; D and trimming were worked out from the DNA. The sample records some 40,000 clones, about 52% of which are singletons. The ten largest clones add up to 0.72% of the sample.

This clonotype was sampled from a woman between 18 and 29 years old in good health. Recombination joined TRBV30 with TRBJ2-1; the D gene is not confidently resolved. Sample: central memory CD4+ T cells from blood. The CDR3 protein: CACSLNEQFF. DNA sequence: TGTGCCTGTTCACTCAATGAGCAGTTCTTC.